These 28 T cell receptor beta chains were sequenced from one sample in a study of shared clonotypes between healthy human individuals. Libraries were prepared by immunoSEQ multiplex PCR; TCRdb keeps only in-frame clonotypes and omits some of them. The data show about half a million clones, 79% seen once. What was sequenced was PBMCs. The receptors were gathered from a woman aged 35 to 49 in good health. Some clones in this sample may be carry-over from other donors' samples.

The chain recombines TRBV5-4 with TRBJ1-4; D might be TRBD1 (5 bases). Germline CDR1 and CDR2: SGHNT and YYREEE (reference sequence). V dropped 0 bases and J dropped 8 bases, with 11 bases sitting between them. This CDR3 region has 14 residues. The CDR3 spells CASSLAQKGEKLFF. In nucleotides, the CDR3 is TGTGCCAGCAGCTTGGCCCAAAAGGGGGAAAAACTGTTTTTT.

This clone occurred many times. The sample carries other DNA sequences with the same CDR3. V usage is TRBV30 and J usage is TRBJ2-7, with 7 bases aligning to TRBD2. Germline assignment: CDR1 GTSNPN and CDR2 SVGIG (reference sequence). V was pared by 1 base and J by 4 bases, with 1 base of the junction left unmatched. CDR3 size: 12 residues. CDR3 residues: CAWSGGGYEQYF. CDR3 DNA: TGTGCCTGGAGTGGGGGGGGTTACGAGCAGTACTTC. Full variable domain (outside the CDR3, taken from reference TRBV30 and TRBJ2-7): SQTIHQWPATLVQPVGSPLSLECTVEGTSNPNLYWYRQAAGRGLQLLFYSVGIGQISSEVPQNLSASRPQDRQFILSSKKLLLSDSGFYLCAWSGGGYEQYFGPGTRLTVT.

This chain links TRBV4-1 with TRBJ2-2; no definite D call. Trimming took 0 bases from V and 2 from J, leaving 10 bases between them. Germline V gene lookup returns CDR1 MGHRA and CDR2 YSYEKL. This CDR3 is 16 amino acids long. The CDR3 bases are TGCGCCAGCAGCCAAGATGAACTCACTAACACCGGGGAGCTGTTTTTT. Protein: CASSQDELTNTGELFF.

V usage is TRBV5-4 and J usage is TRBJ1-4; TRBD1 matches 7 bases. Germline V gene sequence: CDR1 SGHNT, CDR2 YYREEE (reference sequence). J gave up 2 bases and V 4 bases, and 8 bases lay outside the gene matches. The CDR3 sequence is 16 residues long. Written as DNA, the CDR3 is TGTGCCAGCAGCCGACAGGGTTGGGGGACTAATGAAAAACTGTTTTTT. It is translated as CASSRQGWGTNEKLFF.

V is TRBV10-3 and J is TRBJ2-3; 14 positions match TRBD2. V was pared by 10 bases and J by 2 bases, with 5 bases of the junction left unmatched. CDR1 and CDR2 (germline): ENHRY, SYGVKD. The CDR3 extends over 15 amino acids. DNA of the CDR3: TGTGCCACCCGACTAGCGGGAGGGCCCACAGATACGCAGTATTTT. Amino acids: CATRLAGGPTDTQYF.

The table lists this clone with a count of one. At one boundary the junction diverges from the germline segment, which might be a read error. In DNA form, the CDR3 reads TGCGCCAGCAGCGGACAGGGGTCGTTGTCATCCTACAATGAGCAGTTCTTC. It codes for CASSGQGSLSSYNEQFF. This chain uses TRBV5-4 with TRBJ2-1; TRBD1 matches at 9 bases. CDR1 SGHNT and CDR2 YYREEE come from the germline V gene (reference sequence). CDR3 size: 17 residues.

Points on this clone: This sample also contains other DNA sequences that code for the same CDR3. The chain links TRBV5-1 to TRBJ2-2; TRBD2 aligns across 8 bases. The V segment lost 4 bases and the J segment 1 base; nucleotides outside the gene matches: 3. This CDR3 has 15 residues. Germline V lookup: CDR1 SGHRS, CDR2 YFSETQ. For the CDR3, the DNA is TGCGCCAGCAGCCTAACTAGCGGGAACACCGGGGAGCTGTTTTTT. Translated: CASSLTSGNTGELFF.

The gene calls are TRBV7-9 and TRBJ1-2, with D possibly TRBD1 on 5 matching bases. Trimming removed 5 bases from V and 2 bases from J, with 15 bases in between. This CDR3 spans 15 amino acids. CDR1 SEHNR and CDR2 FQNEAQ come from the germline V gene (reference sequence). Here the CDR3 DNA reads TGTGCCAGCAGCCCCGCGGGGGGGAGGAACTATGGCTACACCTTC. Its protein product is CASSPAGGRNYGYTF.

The genes are TRBV18 and TRBJ1-5; D might be TRBD1 (5 bases). The CDR3 consists of 16 residues. Germline values: CDR1 KGHSH, CDR2 LQKENI. The V end was cut by 2 bases, the J end by 3 bases, with 14 bases between. This chain's CDR3 is CASSPNYQGLNQPQHF. CDR3 nucleotide sequence: TGTGCCAGCTCACCAAACTATCAGGGCCTCAATCAGCCCCAGCATTTT.

V is TRBV27 and J is TRBJ2-1; TRBD2 aligns across 8 bases. After removal of 5 bases from V and 7 bases from J, the junction contained 10 bases not matched to a gene. CDR1 MNHEY and CDR2 SMNVEV come from the germline V gene (reference sequence). The CDR3 extends over 15 amino acids. The CDR3 is CASSAIFGGRNEQFF. The DNA of the CDR3 is TGTGCCAGCAGTGCCATTTTTGGCGGGAGGAATGAGCAGTTCTTC.

The chain links TRBV6-1 to TRBJ2-5; 11 bases are shared with TRBD1. The J call may be in error: the DNA end matches TRBJ2-7 better. The CDR3 is made up of 15 amino acids. Per germline, CDR1 MNHNS and CDR2 SASEGT. DNA for the CDR3: TGTGCCAGCAACCCGGACAGGGGGCGCGGGTACGAGCAGTACTTC. It codes for CASNPDRGRGYEQYF.

The chain employs TRBV9 and TRBJ2-7; D might be TRBD1 or TRBD2, each matching 5 bases. V lost 3 bases, J lost 2 bases, and 15 bases lay in between. The CDR3 runs to 15 residues. Germline V gives CDR1 SGDLS, CDR2 YYNGEE. CDR3 nucleotides: TGTGCCAGCAGCGAAGGCCTCGGGGCGACCTACGAGCAGTACTTC. Amino acid sequence: CASSEGLGATYEQYF.

The chain is built from TRBV29-1 and TRBJ2-5, with D uncertain. Trimming removed 6 bases at V and 2 bases at J, with 10 bases between. Germline CDR1 and CDR2: SQVTM and ANQGSEA. The CDR3 contains 12 residues. The CDR3 DNA reads TGCAGCGTGCGGACGGATCAAGAGACCCAGTACTTC. It encodes CSVRTDQETQYF.

The J gene is TRBJ1-4, the V gene TRBV6-5; tentative D call: TRBD1 (5 bases). V lost 7 bases to trimming and J lost 8 bases, with 20 bases between them. This CDR3 is built from 15 residues. The germline V gene encodes CDR1 MNHEY and CDR2 SVGAGI. CDR3 residues: CASKVTRQNGEKLFF. DNA of the CDR3: TGTGCCAGCAAAGTTACAAGACAGAATGGGGAAAAACTGTTTTTT.

This clone was counted a single time. This chain links TRBV27 with TRBJ1-5; 9 bases agree with TRBD1. With 2 bases clipped from V and 12 bases from J, the junction kept 5 bases outside the gene matches. Germline V gene lookup returns CDR1 MNHEY and CDR2 SMNVEV (reference sequence). CDR3 length: 13 residues. This CDR3 is CASSLRDRAGQHF. The CDR3 nucleotides are TGTGCCAGCAGTTTAAGGGACAGGGCCGGCCAGCATTTT.

The V and J genes are TRBV5-4 and TRBJ2-7; D may correspond to TRBD1 or TRBD2 (5 bases each). Germline V gene lookup returns CDR1 SGHNT and CDR2 YYREEE (reference sequence). CDR3 length: 14 residues. Trimming removed 4 bases at V and 5 bases at J, with 16 bases between. CDR3 region: CASSVMRDRDEQYF. The CDR3 bases are TGTGCCAGCAGCGTGATGAGGGACCGCGACGAGCAGTACTTC.

This chain connects TRBV10-3 to TRBJ2-5; D gene ambiguous. Germline CDR1 and CDR2: ENHRY and SYGVKD. The ends were cut back, 5 bases at V and 0 bases at J, with 7 bases in the middle. The CDR3 covers 13 residues. CDR3 residues: CAISSTHQETQYF. CDR3 DNA sequence: TGTGCCATCAGTTCGACACACCAAGAGACCCAGTACTTC.

The rearrangement uses TRBV5-1 and TRBJ2-1; unclear D gene. V lost 2 bases and J 5 bases, leaving 5 bases between the germline ends. Germline V gives CDR1 SGHRS, CDR2 YFSETQ. The CDR3 is made up of 12 amino acids. This CDR3 reads CASSFSDNEQFF. CDR3 sequence (DNA): TGCGCCAGCAGCTTTTCCGACAATGAGCAGTTCTTC.

This chain uses TRBV5-6 with TRBJ2-1; D is ambiguous. CDR3 length: 13 amino acids. The V gene lost 4 bases and the J gene lost 4 bases, with 9 bases spanning the gap. Germline CDR1 is SGHDT and CDR2 is YYEEEE. CDR3 coding DNA: TGTGCCAGCAGCCATGGGGAATACAATGAGCAGTTCTTC. It specifies CASSHGEYNEQFF.

Remarks on this clone: The sample holds other DNA sequences that translate to the same CDR3. V usage is TRBV9 and J usage is TRBJ2-5; TRBD2 agrees at 11 bases. This CDR3 region has 15 residues. Germline V gene sequence: CDR1 SGDLS, CDR2 YYNGEE. V dropped 1 base and J dropped 5; count of bases not matched to a gene: 4. The CDR3 is CASSVSGTSGETQYF. The CDR3, as DNA: TGTGCCAGCAGCGTATCGGGGACTAGCGGTGAGACCCAGTACTTC.

The chain is built from TRBV6-5 and TRBJ2-5, with D perhaps TRBD2 (6 bases). The CDR3 consists of 14 residues. Germline CDR1 reads MNHEY; CDR2 reads SVGAGI. Trimming removed 4 bases from V and 6 bases from J, with 15 bases in between. The DNA of the CDR3 is TGTGCCAGCAGTTCCCCGGGACTCGCGAAGACCCAGTACTTC. Its protein product is CASSSPGLAKTQYF.

The sample holds a few counts of this clone. This chain links TRBV10-3 with TRBJ2-2; TRBD1 agrees at 8 bases. This CDR3 is 16 amino acids long. CDR1 is ENHRY, CDR2 SYGVKD, per germline. V shed 0 bases, J shed 7 bases, and the junction held 7 bases outside the gene matches. As DNA, the CDR3 is TGTGCCATCAGTGAGTCGATTCAGGGGGCGATCGGGGAGCTGTTTTTT. This gives the protein CAISESIQGAIGELFF.

A few counts support this clone. The chain joins TRBV11-2 to TRBJ1-4, with TRBD1 matching over 7 bases. CDR3 length equals 15 residues. The germline V gene has CDR1 SGHAT and CDR2 FQNNGV. Trimming cost V 2 bases and J 10 bases; bases outside gene matches: 10. The CDR3 region is CASSLSGGQGGKLFF. DNA for the CDR3: TGTGCCAGCAGCTTATCGGGGGGCCAGGGGGGAAAACTGTTTTTT.

A single count supports this clone. The V call is TRBV25-1, the J call TRBJ2-1; perhaps TRBD1 as D (5 bases). V lost 6 bases and J lost 7, with 22 bases in between. Per the germline V gene, CDR1 is MGHDK and CDR2 is SYGVNS. The CDR3 length is 16 residues. The DNA for the CDR3 is TGTGCCAGCAGCCTAGGGTCCCTACGTCGACAGAATGAGCAGTTCTTC. It translates to CASSLGSLRRQNEQFF.

This clone showed up just once. The sample has other DNA sequences that encode this CDR3 too. CDR3 loop: CASSLAGSYEQYF. CDR3 coding DNA: TGTGCCAGCTCCCTAGCGGGATCTTACGAGCAGTACTTC. The chain combines TRBV7-6 with TRBJ2-7; 9 bases agree with TRBD2. The germline CDR1 and CDR2 sequences are SGHVS and FNYEAQ. Losses at the gene ends were 8 bases for V and 4 bases for J; bases not matched to a gene: 6. This CDR3 has 13 residues.

This chain joins TRBV5-4 and TRBJ2-1; 8 nucleotides agree with TRBD1. Trimming at V came to 1 base and at J to 6 bases, leaving 3 bases not matched to a gene. This CDR3 spans 14 amino acids. CDR1 and CDR2 from the germline V gene are SGHNT and YYREEE (reference sequence). CDR3 in amino acids: CASSLSQGANEQFF. The CDR3 DNA is TGTGCCAGCAGCTTGAGTCAGGGGGCCAATGAGCAGTTCTTC. Complete variable domain (other parts from reference TRBV5-4 and TRBJ2-1): ETGVTQSPTHLIKTRGQQVTLRCSSQSGHNTVSWYQQALGQGPQFIFQYYREEENGRGNFPPRFSGLQFPNYSSELNVNALELDDSALYLCASSLSQGANEQFFGPGTRLTVL.

The gene calls are TRBV7-2 and TRBJ1-2; D gene ambiguous. The CDR3 runs 13 residues. The V end lost 3 bases, the J end lost 7 bases, and 12 bases lay between the germline ends. In germline, CDR1 is SGHTA, CDR2 FQGNSA. CDR3 loop: CASSLREFGGYTF. The CDR3 DNA follows: TGTGCCAGCAGCTTGCGGGAATTTGGTGGCTACACCTTC.

V and J are TRBV30 and TRBJ2-1, with 7 bases aligning to TRBD2. Germline CDR1 and CDR2: GTSNPN and SVGIG (reference sequence). Trimming removed 3 bases from V and 5 bases from J; junction bases left unmatched: 16. The CDR3 consists of 17 residues. This chain's CDR3 is CAWSGGSRSIGNNEQFF. CDR3 coding DNA: TGTGCCTGGAGCGGGGGGAGCAGGTCGATAGGAAACAATGAGCAGTTCTTC.